This T cell receptor (beta chain) is drawn from a study of blood T cell repertoires in COVID-19. The CDR3 consists of 14 residues. V lost 4 bases and J lost 7; bases outside the gene matches: 10. Germline V CDR1 and CDR2: LNHDA, SQIVND (reference sequence). Original methodology: Amplified reference gene primers provided the basis for estimating nucleated cell counts. Clones were sequenced by immunoSEQ multiplex PCR, and TCRdb holds only the in-frame ones, with some missing. That table furnishes V, J and clone size, whereas the DNA furnished D and trimming. The sample has 230,000 or so clones, 85% to 90% seen once. Enrollment of patients from Seattle took place during active infection, with longitudinal follow-up.

This sequence originates from an older woman with COVID-19, enrolled during active disease. This chain connects TRBV19 to TRBJ2-7, with 7 bases lining up with TRBD1. Sequencing was carried out using peripheral blood. CDR3 sequence: CASSKGRGSVEQYF. The DNA of the CDR3 is TGTGCCAGTAGTAAGGGCAGGGGGTCCGTAGAGCAGTACTTC.